The 7 T cell receptor beta chains in this list originate from one sample, sequenced in a study of T-cell reconstitution after alpha-beta-depleted transplantation in children. Unique molecular identifiers were incorporated during preparation of the TCRbeta library. TCRdb passed the PCR reads through MiXCR, listing each CDR3 protein once. Counted here are 200,000 to 250,000 distinct CDR3 sequences, 20% to 30% occurring once; the ten biggest clones make up roughly 5%. Sequenced material: PBMCs, mostly from graft donor cells, taken 360 days after TCRalphabeta/CD19-depleted stem cell transplant. These receptors all come from a female patient younger than 10 who had a stem cell transplant for congenital amegakaryocytic thrombocytopenia, so the T cells may come from the graft donor.

This clonotype appeared a few times. CDR3 residues: CASSRGTSGRGNEQFF. The CDR3 nucleotides read TGTGCCAGCAGCCGGGGGACTAGCGGGAGGGGAAATGAGCAGTTCTTC. The V and J genes are TRBV6-1 and TRBJ2-1; 16 bases are shared with TRBD2. The V gene end was trimmed by 6 bases and the J gene end by 7 bases; junction bases not matched to a gene: 6. Germline V gives CDR1 MNHNS, CDR2 SASEGT. The CDR3 runs to 16 residues.

This clonotype was seen more than once but under ten times. V and J are TRBV12-3 or TRBV12-4 and TRBJ2-1; 10 bases align to TRBD2. Trimming at V came to 6 bases and at J to 5 bases, leaving 10 bases not matched to a gene. The CDR3 is made up of 16 amino acids. In DNA form, the CDR3 reads TGTGCCAGCAGACGCAACCTAGCGGGAGACGACAATGAGCAGTTCTTC. Protein product: CASRRNLAGDDNEQFF.

The rearrangement joins TRBV12-3 or TRBV12-4 to TRBJ2-2, with TRBD2 matching over 9 bases. After removal of 6 bases from V and 2 bases from J, the junction contained 4 bases not matched to a gene. There are 15 residues in the CDR3. The CDR3 DNA is TGTGCCAGCAGATCAGCGGGGGGTAACACCGGGGAGCTGTTTTTT. This codes for CASRSAGGNTGELFF.

The chain couples TRBV3-1 to TRBJ2-1, with D possibly matching TRBD1 (5 bases). CDR1 is LGHDT and CDR2 is YNNKEL in the germline V gene (reference sequence). The CDR3 is 17 amino acids. Trimming cost V 11 bases and J 4 bases, with 27 bases left between them. CDR3 in amino acids: CACSKHGPSAGYNEQFF. DNA for the CDR3: TGTGCCTGCTCCAAGCACGGCCCTTCCGCAGGGTACAATGAGCAGTTCTTC.

The rearrangement joins TRBV4-1 to TRBJ2-5, with D unclear. The CDR3 covers 16 residues. Per the germline V gene, CDR1 is MGHRA and CDR2 is YSYEKL. V was pared by 4 bases and J by 3 bases, with 18 bases between. The CDR3 DNA sequence: TGCGCCAGCAGCCGCGTAAGGCTAGGGTTGAAAGAGACCCAGTACTTC. This encodes CASSRVRLGLKETQYF.

The gene calls are TRBV12-3 or TRBV12-4 and TRBJ2-5, with D uncertain. The CDR3 consists of 14 residues. The V end lost 3 bases, the J end lost 5 bases, and 13 bases lay between the germline ends. CDR3 nucleotide sequence: TGTGCCAGCAGTTTGCTTAGATGGGCGGAGACCCAGTACTTC. Amino acids: CASSLLRWAETQYF.

The chain joins TRBV5-1 to TRBJ2-3, with TRBD2 matching over 9 bases. Losses at the gene ends were 2 bases for V and 4 bases for J; bases not matched to a gene: 5. Looked up from germline, CDR1 is SGHRS and CDR2 is YFSETQ. The CDR3 totals 15 residues. This chain's CDR3 is CASSLAGGLADTQYF. CDR3 nucleotides: TGCGCCAGCAGCTTAGCGGGGGGCCTCGCAGATACGCAGTATTTT. Complete variable domain (other parts from reference TRBV5-1 and TRBJ2-3): KAGVTQTPRYLIKTRGQQVTLSCSPISGHRSVSWYQQTPGQGLQFLFEYFSETQRNKGNFPGRFSGRQFSNSRSEMNVSTLELGDSALYLCASSLAGGLADTQYFGPGTRLTVL.